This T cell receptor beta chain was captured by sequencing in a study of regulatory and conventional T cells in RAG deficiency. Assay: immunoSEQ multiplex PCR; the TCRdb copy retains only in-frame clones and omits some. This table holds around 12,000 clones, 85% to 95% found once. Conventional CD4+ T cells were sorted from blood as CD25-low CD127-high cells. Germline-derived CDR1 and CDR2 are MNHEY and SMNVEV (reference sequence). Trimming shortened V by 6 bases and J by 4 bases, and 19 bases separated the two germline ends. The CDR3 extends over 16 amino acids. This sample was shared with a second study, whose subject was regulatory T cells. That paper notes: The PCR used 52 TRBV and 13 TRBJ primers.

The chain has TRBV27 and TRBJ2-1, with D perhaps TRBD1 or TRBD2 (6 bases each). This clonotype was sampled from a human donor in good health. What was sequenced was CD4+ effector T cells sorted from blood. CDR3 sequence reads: CASRDSAGGYYNEQFF. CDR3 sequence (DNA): TGTGCCAGCAGGGACAGCGCCGGGGGCTATTACAATGAGCAGTTCTTC.